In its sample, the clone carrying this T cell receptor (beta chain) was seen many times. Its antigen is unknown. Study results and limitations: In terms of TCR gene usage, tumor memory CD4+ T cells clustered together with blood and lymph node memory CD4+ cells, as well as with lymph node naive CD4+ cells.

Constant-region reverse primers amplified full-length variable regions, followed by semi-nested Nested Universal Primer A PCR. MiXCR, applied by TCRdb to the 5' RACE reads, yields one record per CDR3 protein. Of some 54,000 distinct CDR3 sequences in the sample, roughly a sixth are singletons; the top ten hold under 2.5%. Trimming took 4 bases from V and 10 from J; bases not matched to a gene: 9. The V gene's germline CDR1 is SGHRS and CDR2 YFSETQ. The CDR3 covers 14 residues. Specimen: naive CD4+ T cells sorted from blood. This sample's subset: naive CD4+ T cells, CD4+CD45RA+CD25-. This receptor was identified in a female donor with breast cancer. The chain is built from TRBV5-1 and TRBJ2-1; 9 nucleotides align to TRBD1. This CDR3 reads CASSAGQGKGEQFF. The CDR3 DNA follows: TGCGCCAGCAGCGCCGGACAGGGGAAGGGCGAGCAGTTCTTC.